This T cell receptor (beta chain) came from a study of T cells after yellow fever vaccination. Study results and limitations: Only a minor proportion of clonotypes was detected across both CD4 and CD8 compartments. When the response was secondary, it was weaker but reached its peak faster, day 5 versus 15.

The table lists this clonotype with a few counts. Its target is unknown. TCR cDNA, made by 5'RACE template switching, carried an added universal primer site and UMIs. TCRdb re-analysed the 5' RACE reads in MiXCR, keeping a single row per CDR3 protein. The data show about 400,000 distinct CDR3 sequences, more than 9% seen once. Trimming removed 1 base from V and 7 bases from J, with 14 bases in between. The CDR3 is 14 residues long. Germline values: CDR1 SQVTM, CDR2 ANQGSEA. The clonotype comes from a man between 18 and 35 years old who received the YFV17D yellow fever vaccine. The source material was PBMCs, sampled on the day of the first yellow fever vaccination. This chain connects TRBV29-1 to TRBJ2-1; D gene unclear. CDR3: CSVEGFSIRNEQFF. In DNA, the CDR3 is TGCAGCGTTGAAGGTTTTAGTATCCGGAATGAGCAGTTCTTC.